This T cell receptor (beta chain) was found in a study of T cell responses to AZD1222 COVID-19 vaccine. As for the study in general: Second doses at about 4 or about 12 weeks were pooled.

Regarding the study as a whole: The sample set comprised mostly white British donors with more females, and clonal diversity was possibly underestimated. The span of vaccine-associated CD4 TCRs extended across spike, with dominance at 160-218 and 743-854.

Germline V gives CDR1 DFQATT, CDR2 SNEGSKA (reference sequence). The CDR3 covers 11 residues. Deletions cut 7 bases from V and 6 bases from J, with 12 bases between. Clones were sequenced by immunoSEQ multiplex PCR, and TCRdb holds only the in-frame ones, with some missing. The profile shows over 150,000 clones, just over 90% of them singletons. This clone has just a few counts. Its target is unknown. This TCR was recovered from an adult in good health. The V gene is TRBV20-1, the J gene TRBJ1-1; perhaps TRBD1 as D (6 bases). Sequenced here: peripheral blood, sampled on day 0 of AZD1222 vaccination. DNA for the CDR3: TGCAGTGTGAGGGGGATCGCTGAAGCTTTCTTT. Translated: CSVRGIAEAFF.